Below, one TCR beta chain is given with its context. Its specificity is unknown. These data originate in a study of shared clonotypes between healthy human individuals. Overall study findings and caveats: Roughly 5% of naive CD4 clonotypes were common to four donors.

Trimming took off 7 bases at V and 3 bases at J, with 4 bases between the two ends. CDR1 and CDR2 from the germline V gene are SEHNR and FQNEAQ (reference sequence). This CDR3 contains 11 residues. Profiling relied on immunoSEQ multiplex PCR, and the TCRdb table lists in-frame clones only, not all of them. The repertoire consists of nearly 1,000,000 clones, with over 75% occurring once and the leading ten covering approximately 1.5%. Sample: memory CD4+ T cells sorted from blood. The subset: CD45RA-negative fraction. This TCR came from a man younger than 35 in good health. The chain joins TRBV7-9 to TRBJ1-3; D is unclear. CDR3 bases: TGTGCCAGCATACGTGGAAACACCATATATTTT. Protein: CASIRGNTIYF.